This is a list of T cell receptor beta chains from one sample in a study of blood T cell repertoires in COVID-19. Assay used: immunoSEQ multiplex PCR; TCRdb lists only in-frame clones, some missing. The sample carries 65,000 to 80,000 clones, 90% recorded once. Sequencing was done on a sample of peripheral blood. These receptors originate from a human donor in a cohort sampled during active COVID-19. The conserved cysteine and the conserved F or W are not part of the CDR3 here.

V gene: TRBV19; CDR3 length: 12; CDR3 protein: ASSSSGQIQPQH
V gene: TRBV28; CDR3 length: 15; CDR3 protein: ASSLSTVLPGANVLT
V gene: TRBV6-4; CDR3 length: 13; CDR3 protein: ASSELREINYEQY
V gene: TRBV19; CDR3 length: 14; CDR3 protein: ASSIEGRGPRETQY
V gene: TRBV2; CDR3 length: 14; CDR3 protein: ASHLDRSLVNQPQH
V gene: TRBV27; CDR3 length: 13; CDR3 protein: ASSLSSGTAYEQY
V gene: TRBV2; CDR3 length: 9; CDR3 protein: ASSFDAAEN
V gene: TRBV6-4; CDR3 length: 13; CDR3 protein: ASSDKGGATDTQY
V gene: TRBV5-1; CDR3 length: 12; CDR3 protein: ASSLGGDNQPQH
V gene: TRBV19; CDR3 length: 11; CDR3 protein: ASSLGLSEKLF
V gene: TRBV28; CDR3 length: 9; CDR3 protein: ASSPQDTQY
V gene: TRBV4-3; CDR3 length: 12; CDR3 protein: ASSQGLVGYEQY
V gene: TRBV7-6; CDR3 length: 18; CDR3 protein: ASSFPGQGTSGRNQETQY
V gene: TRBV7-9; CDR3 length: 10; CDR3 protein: ASSQVQNEQF
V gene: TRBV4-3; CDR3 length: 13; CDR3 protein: ASSHPGQNTGELF